The source of this T cell receptor beta chain is a study of shared clonotypes between healthy human individuals. Background on the study: Donors, aged 18 to 49, were a couple of women and three men.

Comment on this clone: What it binds is unknown.

The V end lost 3 bases, the J end lost 4 bases, and 16 bases lay between the germline ends. The CDR3 consists of 15 residues. CDR1 is KGHSH and CDR2 is LQKENI in the germline V gene. Deep-level running was used for the assay. Per the authors' pipeline: ImmunoSEQ junction-only sequences lacked quality scores, so their filtering differed. TCRdb keeps only in-frame clones here, not all; method: immunoSEQ multiplex PCR. V, J and clone size are those of that table, while D and trimming were read from the DNA. The sample contains 2 million to 2.5 million clones, 85% to 95% of which appear only once. The study's findings and limits: Memory subsets had estimated richness that was generally smaller than that of naive subsets.

This chain connects TRBV18 to TRBJ2-7, with TRBD2 as a possible D gene (6 bases). Material: naive CD4+ T cells from PBMCs. Documented subset: CD45RA+ positively selected. The receptor's source is a man aged 18 to 30 in good health. Some clones in this sample may be carry-over from other donors' samples. The CDR3 region is CASSPRAGSGYEQYF. The CDR3 nucleotides are TGTGCCAGCTCACCCCGAGCCGGGAGCGGATACGAGCAGTACTTC.